This T cell receptor beta chain was documented in a study of cytomegalovirus exposure and HLA in healthy donors. Study as a whole: An earlier analysis identified 110 million or so unique TCR beta sequences in 150 million to 200 million T cells. Study-wide results and caveats: As confirmed in vitro, a few CMV-associated chains were specific for CMV antigens.

For this clone: The antigen remains unidentified.

V shed 6 bases and J shed 5 bases, with 17 bases lying between them. Germline V gene sequence: CDR1 SQVTM, CDR2 ANQGSEA. The CDR3 runs to 13 residues. The PCR made use of 60 Vbeta and 13 Jbeta primers. The protocol was immunoSEQ multiplex PCR, while the TCRdb copy is restricted to in-frame clones and leaves out a portion. The table includes over 150,000 clones, about 80% detected once. The TCR sequence derives from a man between 25 and 39 years old in good health and CMV-seropositive. This chain joins TRBV29-1 and TRBJ2-7; tentatively, D is TRBD1 (6 bases). Sequencing used PBMCs. The CDR3 region has the DNA TGCAGCGTCCGGGACATGGCGCGCGACGAGCAGTACTTC. Its translation: CSVRDMARDEQYF.